Reported below is one T cell receptor beta chain. The sample comes from a study of blood T cell repertoires in COVID-19. Looking at the study overall: Whether acute or convalescent, the COVID-19 samples came from the United States, Italy and Spain. The analysed material was cDNA or gDNA that came from T cells, B-cell-depleted T cells, or PBMCs.

This CDR3 is built from 14 residues. CDR1 and CDR2 from the germline V gene are KGHDR and SFDVKD. V lost 5 bases to trimming and J lost 4 bases, with 11 bases between them. In the source study's methods: Reference gene primer amplification yielded estimated nucleated cell counts. TCRdb's table, derived via immunoSEQ multiplex PCR, lists solely in-frame clones and lacks some. V and J calls and clone size are as listed in that table; D and trimming were resolved from the DNA. This sample yields 85,000 to 120,000 clones, of which more than 75% are seen a single time; about 9.3% belongs to the top ten. This receptor was taken from a man in his 60s with active or convalescent COVID-19. This chain connects TRBV24-1 to TRBJ2-1; the D gene is possibly TRBD2 (5 bases). Sequenced input: peripheral blood. CDR3: CATSGRTRYNEQFF. The CDR3 bases are TGTGCCACCAGTGGGAGGACTCGTTACAATGAGCAGTTCTTC.